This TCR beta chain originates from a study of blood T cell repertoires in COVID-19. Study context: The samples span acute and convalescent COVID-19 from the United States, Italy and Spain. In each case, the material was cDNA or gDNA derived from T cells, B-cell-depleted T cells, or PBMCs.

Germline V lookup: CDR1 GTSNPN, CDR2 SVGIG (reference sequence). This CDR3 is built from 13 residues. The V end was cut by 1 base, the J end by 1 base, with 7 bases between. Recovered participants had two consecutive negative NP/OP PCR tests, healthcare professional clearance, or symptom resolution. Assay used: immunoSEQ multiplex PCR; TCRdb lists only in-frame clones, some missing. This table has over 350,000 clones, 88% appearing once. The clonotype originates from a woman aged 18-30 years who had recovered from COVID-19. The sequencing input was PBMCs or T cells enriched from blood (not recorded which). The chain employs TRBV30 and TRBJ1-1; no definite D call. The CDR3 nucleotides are TGTGCCTGGAGTGCAGGAAGGAACACTGAAGCTTTCTTT. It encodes CAWSAGRNTEAFF.